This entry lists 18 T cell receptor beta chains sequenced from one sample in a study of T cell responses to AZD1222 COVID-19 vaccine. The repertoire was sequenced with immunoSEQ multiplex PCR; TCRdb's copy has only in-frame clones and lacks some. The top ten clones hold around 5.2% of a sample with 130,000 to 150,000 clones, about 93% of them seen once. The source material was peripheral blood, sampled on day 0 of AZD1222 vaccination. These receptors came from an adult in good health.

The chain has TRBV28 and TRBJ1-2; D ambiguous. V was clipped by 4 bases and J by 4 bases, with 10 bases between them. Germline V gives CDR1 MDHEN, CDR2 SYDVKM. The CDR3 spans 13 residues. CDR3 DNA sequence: TGTGCCAGCAGTTATCGCCTGACCTATGGCTACACCTTC. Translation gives CASSYRLTYGYTF.

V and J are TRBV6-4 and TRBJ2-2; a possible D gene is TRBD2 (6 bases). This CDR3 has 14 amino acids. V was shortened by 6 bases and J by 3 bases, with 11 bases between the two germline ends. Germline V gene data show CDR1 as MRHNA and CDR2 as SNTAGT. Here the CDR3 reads CASRPGLDTGELFF. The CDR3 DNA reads TGTGCCAGCAGACCGGGACTTGACACCGGGGAGCTGTTTTTT.

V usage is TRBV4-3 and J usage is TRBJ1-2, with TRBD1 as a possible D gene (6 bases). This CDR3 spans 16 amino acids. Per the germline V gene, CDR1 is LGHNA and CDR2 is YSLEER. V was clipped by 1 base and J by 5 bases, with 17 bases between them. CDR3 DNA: TGCGCCAGCAGCCAAGTCTTATCAGGGGAAGAGTATGGCTACACCTTC. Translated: CASSQVLSGEEYGYTF.

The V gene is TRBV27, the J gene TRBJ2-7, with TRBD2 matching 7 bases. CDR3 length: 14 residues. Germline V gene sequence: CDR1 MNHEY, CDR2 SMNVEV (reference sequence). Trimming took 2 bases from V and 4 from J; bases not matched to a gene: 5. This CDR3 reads CASSLGNGRYEQYF. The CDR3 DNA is TGTGCCAGCAGTTTAGGGAACGGGAGGTACGAGCAGTACTTC.

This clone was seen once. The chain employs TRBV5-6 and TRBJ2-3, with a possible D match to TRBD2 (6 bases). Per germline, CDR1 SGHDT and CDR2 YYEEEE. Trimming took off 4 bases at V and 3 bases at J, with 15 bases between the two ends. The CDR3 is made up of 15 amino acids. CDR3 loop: CASSLVGGPTDTQYF. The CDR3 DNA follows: TGTGCCAGCAGCCTCGTCGGAGGGCCGACAGATACGCAGTATTTT.

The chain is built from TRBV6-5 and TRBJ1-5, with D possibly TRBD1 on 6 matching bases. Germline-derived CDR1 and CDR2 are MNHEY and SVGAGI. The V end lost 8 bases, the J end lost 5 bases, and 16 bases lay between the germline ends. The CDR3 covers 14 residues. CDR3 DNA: TGTGCCAGCCGCCGGGACAACCAGGATCAGCCCCAGCATTTT. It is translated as CASRRDNQDQPQHF.

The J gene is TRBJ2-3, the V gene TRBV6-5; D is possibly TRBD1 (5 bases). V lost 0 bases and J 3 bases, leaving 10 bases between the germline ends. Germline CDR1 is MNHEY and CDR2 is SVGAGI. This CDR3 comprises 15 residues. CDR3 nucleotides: TGTGCCAGCAGTTACTCGAGACAGCCGACAGATACGCAGTATTTT. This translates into CASSYSRQPTDTQYF.

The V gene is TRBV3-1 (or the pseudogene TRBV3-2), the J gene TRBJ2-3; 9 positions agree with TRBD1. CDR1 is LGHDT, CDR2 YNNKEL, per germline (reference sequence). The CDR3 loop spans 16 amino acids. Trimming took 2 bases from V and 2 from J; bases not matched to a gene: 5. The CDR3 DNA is TGTGCCAGCAGCCAATCCGGGACAGGGCTCACAGATACGCAGTATTTT. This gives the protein CASSQSGTGLTDTQYF.

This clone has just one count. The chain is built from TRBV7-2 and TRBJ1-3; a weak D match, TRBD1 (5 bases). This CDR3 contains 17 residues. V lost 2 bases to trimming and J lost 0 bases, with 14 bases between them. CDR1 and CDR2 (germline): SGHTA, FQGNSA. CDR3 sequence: CASSLPSDSNSGNTIYF. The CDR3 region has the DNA TGTGCCAGCAGCTTACCAAGCGACAGCAACTCTGGAAACACCATATATTTT.

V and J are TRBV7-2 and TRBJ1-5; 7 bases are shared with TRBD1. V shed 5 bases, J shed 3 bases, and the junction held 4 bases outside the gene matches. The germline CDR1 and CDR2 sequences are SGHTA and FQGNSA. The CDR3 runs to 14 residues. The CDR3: CASSPGGFNQPQHF. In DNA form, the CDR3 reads TGTGCCAGCAGCCCAGGGGGATTCAATCAGCCCCAGCATTTT.

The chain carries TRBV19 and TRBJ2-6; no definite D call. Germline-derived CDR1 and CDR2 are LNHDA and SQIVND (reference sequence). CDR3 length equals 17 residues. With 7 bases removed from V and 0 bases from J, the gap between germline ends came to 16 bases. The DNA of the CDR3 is TGTGCCAGTACCCCCAGGAGTGCTTACTCTGGGGCCAACGTCCTGACTTTC. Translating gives CASTPRSAYSGANVLTF. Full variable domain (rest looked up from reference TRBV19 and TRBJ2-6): DGGITQSPKYLFRKEGQNVTLSCEQNLNHDAMYWYRQDPGQGLRLIYYSQIVNDFQKGDIAEGYSVSREKKESFPLTVTSAQKNPTAFYLCASTPRSAYSGANVLTFGAGSRLTVL.

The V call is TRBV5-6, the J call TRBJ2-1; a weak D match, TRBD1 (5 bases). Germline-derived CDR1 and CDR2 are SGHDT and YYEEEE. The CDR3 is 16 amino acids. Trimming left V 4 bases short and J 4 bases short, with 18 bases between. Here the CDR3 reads CASSQGAREYYNEQFF. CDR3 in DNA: TGTGCCAGCAGCCAAGGGGCCAGGGAATATTACAATGAGCAGTTCTTC.

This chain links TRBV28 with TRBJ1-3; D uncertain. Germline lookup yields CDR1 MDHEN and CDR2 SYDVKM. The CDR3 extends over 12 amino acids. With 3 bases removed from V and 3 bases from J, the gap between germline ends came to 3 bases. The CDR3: CASSLRGNTIYF. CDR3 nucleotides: TGTGCCAGCAGTTTGCGTGGAAACACCATATATTTT. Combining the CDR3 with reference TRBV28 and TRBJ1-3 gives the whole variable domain DVKVTQSSRYLVKRTGEKVFLECVQDMDHENMFWYRQDPGLGLRLIYFSYDVKMKEKGDIPEGYSVSREKKERFSLILESASTNQTSMYLCASSLRGNTIYFGEGSWLTVV.

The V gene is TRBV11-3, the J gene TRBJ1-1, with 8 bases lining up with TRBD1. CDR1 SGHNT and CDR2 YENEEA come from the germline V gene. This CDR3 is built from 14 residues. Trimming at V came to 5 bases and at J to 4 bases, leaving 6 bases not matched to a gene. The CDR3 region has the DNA TGTGCCAGCAGCGCGGGCACAGGGGGCACTGAAGCTTTCTTT. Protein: CASSAGTGGTEAFF.

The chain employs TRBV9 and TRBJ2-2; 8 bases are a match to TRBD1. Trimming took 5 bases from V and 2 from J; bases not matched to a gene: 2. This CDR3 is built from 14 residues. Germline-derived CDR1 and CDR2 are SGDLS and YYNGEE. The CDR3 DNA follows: TGTGCCAGCAGGGGGACAGGTAACACCGGGGAGCTGTTTTTT. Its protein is CASRGTGNTGELFF.

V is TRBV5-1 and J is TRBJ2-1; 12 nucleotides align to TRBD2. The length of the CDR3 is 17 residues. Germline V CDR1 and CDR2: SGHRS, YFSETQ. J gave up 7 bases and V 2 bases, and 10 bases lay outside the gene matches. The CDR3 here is CASSFLPLAGGGNEQFF. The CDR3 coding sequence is TGCGCCAGCAGCTTCCTCCCCCTAGCGGGAGGGGGGAATGAGCAGTTCTTC.

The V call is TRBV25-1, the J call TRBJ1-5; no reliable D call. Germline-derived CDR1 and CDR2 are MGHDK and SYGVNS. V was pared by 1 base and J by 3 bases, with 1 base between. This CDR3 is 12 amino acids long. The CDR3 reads CASSESNQPQHF. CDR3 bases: TGTGCCAGCAGTGAATCCAATCAGCCCCAGCATTTT.

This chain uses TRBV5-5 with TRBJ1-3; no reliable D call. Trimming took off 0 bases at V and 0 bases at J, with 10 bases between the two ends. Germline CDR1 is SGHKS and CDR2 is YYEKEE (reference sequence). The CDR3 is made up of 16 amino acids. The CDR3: CASSLGLGISGNTIYF. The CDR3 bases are TGTGCCAGCAGCTTGGGCCTGGGGATCTCTGGAAACACCATATATTTT.